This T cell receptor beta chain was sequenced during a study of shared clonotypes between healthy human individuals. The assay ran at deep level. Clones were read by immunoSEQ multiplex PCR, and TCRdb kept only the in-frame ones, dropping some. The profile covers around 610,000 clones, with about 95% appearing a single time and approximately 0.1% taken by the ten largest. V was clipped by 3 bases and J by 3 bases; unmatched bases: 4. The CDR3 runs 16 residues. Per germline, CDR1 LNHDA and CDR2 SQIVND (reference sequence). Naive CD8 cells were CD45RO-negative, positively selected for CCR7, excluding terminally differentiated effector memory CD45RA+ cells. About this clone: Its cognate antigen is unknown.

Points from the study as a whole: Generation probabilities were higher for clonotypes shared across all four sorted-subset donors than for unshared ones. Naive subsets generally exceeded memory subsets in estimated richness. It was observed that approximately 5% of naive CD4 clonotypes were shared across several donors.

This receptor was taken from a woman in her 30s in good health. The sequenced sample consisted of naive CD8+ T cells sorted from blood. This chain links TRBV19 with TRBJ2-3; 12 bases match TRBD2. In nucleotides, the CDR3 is TGTGCCAGTAGTATTGGACTAGCGGGACATACAGATACGCAGTATTTT. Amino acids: CASSIGLAGHTDTQYF.